What follows is one T cell receptor beta chain and its context. Libraries were prepared by immunoSEQ multiplex PCR; TCRdb keeps only in-frame clonotypes and omits some of them. This sample has 150,000 to 180,000 clones; about 92% occur once, and the top ten carry under 20%. This sample is drawn from a study of T cell responses to AZD1222 COVID-19 vaccine. Sequenced material: peripheral blood, taken on day 0 of AZD1222 vaccination. This clonotype originated in an adult in good health.

The CDR3 loop is CASSLSYAYGQSKNIQYF. CDR3 nucleotides: TGTGCCAGCAGCTTATCGTATGCTTATGGACAGTCCAAAAACATTCAGTACTTC. The J gene is TRBJ2-4, the V gene TRBV5-8, with a possible D match to TRBD1 (6 bases). The CDR3 consists of 18 residues. Germline V CDR1 and CDR2: SGHTS, YDEGEE. V was cut by 2 bases and J by 2 bases, with 20 bases left in between.